The following is a TCR beta chain sequence with its context. Its antigen remains unidentified. This CDR3 has 14 amino acids. The germline gives CDR1 LGHNA, CDR2 YNFKEQ. V lost 3 bases, J lost 4 bases, and 4 bases stayed unmatched. Time point described: week 11, during vaccination. Mutant IDH1 20-mer peptide, at 300 ug, made up each vaccine dose, with topical imiquimod. This table comes from immunoSEQ multiplex PCR, and its TCRdb copy is limited to in-frame clones, with some not included. The table includes about 30,000 clones, roughly 78% detected once. The sample is drawn from a study of a mutant IDH1 vaccine in newly diagnosed glioma.

This sequence was found in a man aged 30 to 45 with glioma. V and J are TRBV4-2 and TRBJ1-1, with 8 positions matching TRBD1. The sequencing used PBMCs, collected from a glioma patient whose treatment included an IDH1 peptide vaccine. The CDR3, as DNA: TGTGCCAGCAGCCAGACAGGGGTGGGCACTGAAGCTTTCTTT. This sequence encodes CASSQTGVGTEAFF.